This TCR beta chain was sequenced during a study of blood T cell repertoires in COVID-19. Here immunoSEQ multiplex PCR was the method, and the copy in TCRdb shows in-frame clones only, minus some. This table holds about 62,000 clones, about four fifths found once. This CDR3 contains 16 residues. V was clipped by 5 bases and J by 5 bases; unmatched bases: 13. The germline V gene encodes CDR1 SGHNT and CDR2 YENEEA. This sequence originates from a woman aged 45 to 65 with active or convalescent COVID-19. The material sequenced was peripheral blood. V usage is TRBV11-3 and J usage is TRBJ2-3; 7 bases map to TRBD2. CDR3 in amino acids: CASSAYGGGDKDTQYF. The CDR3 DNA follows: TGTGCCAGCAGCGCCTACGGGGGAGGGGATAAAGATACGCAGTATTTT.